This TCR beta chain was observed in a study of blood T cell repertoires in COVID-19. Germline assignment: CDR1 SNHLY and CDR2 FYNNEI. The CDR3 covers 14 residues. V lost 3 bases and J lost 2, with 11 bases in between. The assay was immunoSEQ multiplex PCR, and TCRdb's table has in-frame clones only and misses some. The sample lists around 310,000 clones; roughly 90% were seen once. The V call is TRBV2, the J call TRBJ2-7; TRBD1 might be the D (7 bases). The clonotype originates from a woman between 45 and 60 years old with active or convalescent COVID-19. Material for sequencing was peripheral blood. The CDR3 nucleotides are TGTGCCAGCAGTGACAGGGGGGACCCCTACGAGCAGTACTTC. Protein sequence: CASSDRGDPYEQYF. The variable domain in full, with the rest retrieved from reference TRBV2 and TRBJ2-7, is EPEVTQTPSHQVTQMGQEVILRCVPISNHLYFYWYRQILGQKVEFLVSFYNNEISEKSEIFDDQFSVERPDGSNFTLKIRSTKLEDSAMYFCASSDRGDPYEQYFGPGTRLTVT.